This T cell receptor (beta chain) was identified in a study of blood T cells in healthy people across ages. It was with a sample-barcoded 5' primer and a J-beta primer mix that a second PCR of about 7 to 12 cycles was run. MiXCR, applied by TCRdb to the 5' RACE reads, yields one record per CDR3 protein. This table holds approximately 1.5 million distinct CDR3 sequences, roughly a third found once. CDR1 SNHLY and CDR2 FYNNEI come from the germline V gene. The CDR3 is 14 amino acids. Remarks on this clonotype: Its antigen is unknown. A read error may produce the germline difference seen at one junction end.

Regarding the study as a whole: Getting older went along with TCR beta diversity per million T cells dropping roughly linearly. Donor CMV infection status was unknown, possibly confounding age-related changes in expanded clonotypes.

This chain links TRBV2 with TRBJ1-2, with D possibly matching TRBD1 (5 bases). Sequenced: blood. The receptor comes from a woman aged 30 to 39 in good health. CDR3 protein: CASSEGQGLYGCTF. In nucleotides, the CDR3 is TGTGCCAGCAGTGAAGGGCAGGGTCTCTATGGCTGCACCTTC.